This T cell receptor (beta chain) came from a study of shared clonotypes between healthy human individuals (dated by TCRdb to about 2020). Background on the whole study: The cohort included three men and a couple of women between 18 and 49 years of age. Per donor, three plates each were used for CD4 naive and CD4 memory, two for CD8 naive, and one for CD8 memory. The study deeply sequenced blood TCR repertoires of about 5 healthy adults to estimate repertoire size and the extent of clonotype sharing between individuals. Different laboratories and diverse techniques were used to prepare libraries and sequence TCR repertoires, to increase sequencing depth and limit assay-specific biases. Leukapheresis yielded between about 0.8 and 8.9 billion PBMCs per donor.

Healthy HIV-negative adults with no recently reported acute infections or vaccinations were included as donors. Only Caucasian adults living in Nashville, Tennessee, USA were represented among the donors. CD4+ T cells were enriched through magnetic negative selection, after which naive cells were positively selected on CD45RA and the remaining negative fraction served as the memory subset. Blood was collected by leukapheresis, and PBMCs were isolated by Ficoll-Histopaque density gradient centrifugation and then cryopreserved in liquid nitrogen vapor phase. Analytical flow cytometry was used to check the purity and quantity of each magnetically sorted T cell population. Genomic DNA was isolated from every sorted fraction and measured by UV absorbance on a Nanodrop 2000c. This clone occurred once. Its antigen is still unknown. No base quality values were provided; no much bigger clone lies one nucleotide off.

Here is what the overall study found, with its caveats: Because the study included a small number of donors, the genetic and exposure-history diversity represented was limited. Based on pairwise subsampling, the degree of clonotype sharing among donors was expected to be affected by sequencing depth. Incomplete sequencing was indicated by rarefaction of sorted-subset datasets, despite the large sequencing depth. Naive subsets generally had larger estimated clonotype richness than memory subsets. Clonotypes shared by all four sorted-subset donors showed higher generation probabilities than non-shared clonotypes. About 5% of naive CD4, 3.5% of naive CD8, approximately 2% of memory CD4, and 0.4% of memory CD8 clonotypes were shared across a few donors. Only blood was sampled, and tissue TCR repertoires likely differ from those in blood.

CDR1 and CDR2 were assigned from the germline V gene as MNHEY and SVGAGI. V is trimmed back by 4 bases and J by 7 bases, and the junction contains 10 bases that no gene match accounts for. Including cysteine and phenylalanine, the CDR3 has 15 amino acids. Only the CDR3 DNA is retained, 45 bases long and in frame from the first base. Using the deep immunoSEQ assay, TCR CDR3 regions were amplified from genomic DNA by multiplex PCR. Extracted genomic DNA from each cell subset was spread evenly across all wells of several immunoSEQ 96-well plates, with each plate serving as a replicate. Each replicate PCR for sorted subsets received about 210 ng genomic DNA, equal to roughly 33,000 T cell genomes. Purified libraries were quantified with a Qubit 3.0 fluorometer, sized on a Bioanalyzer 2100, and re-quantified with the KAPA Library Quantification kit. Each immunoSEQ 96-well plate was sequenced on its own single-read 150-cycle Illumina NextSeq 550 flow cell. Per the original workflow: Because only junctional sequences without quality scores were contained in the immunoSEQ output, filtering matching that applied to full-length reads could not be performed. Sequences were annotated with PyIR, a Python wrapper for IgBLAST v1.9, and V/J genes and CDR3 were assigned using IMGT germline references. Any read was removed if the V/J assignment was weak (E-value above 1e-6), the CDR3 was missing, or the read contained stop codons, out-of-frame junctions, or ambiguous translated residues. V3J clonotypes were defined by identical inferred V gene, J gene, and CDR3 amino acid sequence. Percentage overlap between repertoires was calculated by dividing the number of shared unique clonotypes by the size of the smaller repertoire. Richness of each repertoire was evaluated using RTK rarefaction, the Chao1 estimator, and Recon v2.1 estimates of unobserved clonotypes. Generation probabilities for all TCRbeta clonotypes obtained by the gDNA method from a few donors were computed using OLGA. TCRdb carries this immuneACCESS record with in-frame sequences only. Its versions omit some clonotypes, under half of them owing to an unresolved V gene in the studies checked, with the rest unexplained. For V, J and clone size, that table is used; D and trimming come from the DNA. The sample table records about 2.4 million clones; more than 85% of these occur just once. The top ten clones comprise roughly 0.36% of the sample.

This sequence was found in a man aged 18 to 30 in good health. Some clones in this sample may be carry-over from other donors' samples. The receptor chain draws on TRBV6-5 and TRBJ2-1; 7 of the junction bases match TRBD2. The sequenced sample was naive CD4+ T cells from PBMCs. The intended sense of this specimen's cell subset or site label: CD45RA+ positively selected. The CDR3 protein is CASSFAGRGENEQFF. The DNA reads TGTGCCAGCAGTTTTGCGGGACGGGGGGAGAATGAGCAGTTCTTC.